The entry below gives a single T cell receptor (beta chain) sequence along with its context. Its antigen remains unidentified. TCRdb's table, derived via immunoSEQ multiplex PCR, lists solely in-frame clones and lacks some. The sample carries 70,000 or so clones, under 95% recorded once. The sample is drawn from a study of PD-1 blockade in classical Hodgkin lymphoma. Study-wide results and caveats: Diversity in CD4+ TCRs, unlike that measured in CD8+ TCRs, had risen significantly by C4D1. It was among complete responders that baseline diversity resembled that of newly diagnosed patients.

All trial patients relapsed after autologous stem cell transplantation. The sequencing used peripheral blood mononuclear cells (PBMCs), collected at baseline. The sequence was collected from a human donor with classical Hodgkin lymphoma.

CDR3 region: CASSLFRGPYEQYF. Written as DNA, the CDR3 is TGTGCCAGCAGTTTATTCAGGGGCCCCTACGAGCAGTACTTC. This sequence joins TRBV27 and TRBJ2-7; the D gene is possibly TRBD1 (6 bases). Trimming left V 1 base short and J 2 bases short, with 9 bases between. In germline, CDR1 is MNHEY, CDR2 SMNVEV (reference sequence). The CDR3 contains 14 residues.